The T cell receptor (beta chain) under discussion was sequenced for a study of cytomegalovirus exposure and HLA in healthy donors. Findings and limits, study-wide: Across HLA loci, a later analysis found differing TCR association rates, with DRB1 most and HLA-C fewest. A prior analysis recorded that most TCR beta V segments were productive about 90% or about 30% of the time. The study flagged about 150 TCR beta chains as cytomegalovirus-associated. Rare sequences made up most TCRs, while some public TCRs were found in many donors.

The primer mix had 60 Vbeta and 13 Jbeta primers. The method was immunoSEQ multiplex PCR; TCRdb's version includes in-frame clones alone and lacks a portion of them. The sample lists roughly 100,000 clones; 75% to 85% were seen once. There are 14 residues in the CDR3. Germline values: CDR1 SGHAT, CDR2 FQNNGV. The V gene lost 1 base and the J gene lost 14 bases, with 19 bases spanning the gap. Regarding this clone: Its matching antigen is unknown.

V gene TRBV11-2 combines with J gene TRBJ2-3, with D possibly being TRBD1 (5 bases). The receptor comes from a woman aged 18-29 years in good health and CMV-seropositive. Source material: PBMCs. CDR3 nucleotides: TGTGCCAGCAGCTTAGGTGGGGCAGGGTGGGATATGTATTTT. This codes for CASSLGGAGWDMYF. Variable domain in full (rest from reference TRBV11-2 and TRBJ2-3): EAGVAQSPRYKIIEKRQSVAFWCNPISGHATLYWYQQILGQGPKLLIQFQNNGVVDDSQLPKDRFSAERLKGVDSTLKIQPAKLEDSAVYLCASSLGGAGWDMYFGPGTRLTVL.